This TCR beta chain was sequenced for a study of blood T cell repertoires in COVID-19. Assay used: immunoSEQ multiplex PCR; TCRdb lists only in-frame clones, some missing. The table has 110,000 to 150,000 clones, roughly 80% seen once. V lost 0 bases to trimming and J lost 2 bases, with 9 bases between them. There are 15 residues in the CDR3. Germline values: CDR1 MNHEY, CDR2 SVGAGI. This clonotype was obtained from a man aged 65 to 79 who had recovered from COVID-19. This rearrangement joins TRBV6-5 to TRBJ2-3; unclear D gene. The material sequenced was peripheral blood. CDR3 nucleotides: TGTGCCAGCAGTTACTCGGGCTCGGACACAGATACGCAGTATTTT. Amino acid sequence: CASSYSGSDTDTQYF.